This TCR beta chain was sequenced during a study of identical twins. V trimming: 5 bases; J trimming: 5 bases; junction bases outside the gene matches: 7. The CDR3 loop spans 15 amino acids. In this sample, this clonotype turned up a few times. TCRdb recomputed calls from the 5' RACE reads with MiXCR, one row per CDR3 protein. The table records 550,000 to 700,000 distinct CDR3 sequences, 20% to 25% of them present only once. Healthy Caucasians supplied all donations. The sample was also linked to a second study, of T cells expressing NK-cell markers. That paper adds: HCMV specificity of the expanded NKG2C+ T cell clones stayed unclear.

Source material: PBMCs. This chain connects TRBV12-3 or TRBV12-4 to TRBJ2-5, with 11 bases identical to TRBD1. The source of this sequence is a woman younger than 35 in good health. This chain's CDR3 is CASSPRTGGYETQYF. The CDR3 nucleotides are TGTGCCAGCAGTCCTCGGACAGGGGGCTACGAGACCCAGTACTTC.